Below are 9 T cell receptor beta chains sequenced from a single sample in a study of T cell repertoires in cytomegalovirus infection. MiXCR was run by TCRdb on the reads, yielding one entry per CDR3 protein. The sample lists 400,000 or so distinct CDR3 sequences; roughly a third were seen once. The sequencing input was PBMCs. The receptors derive from a human donor in good health (CMV status not recorded). Some clones in this sample may be carry-over from other donors' samples.

The chain carries TRBV12-3 or TRBV12-4 and TRBJ2-7, with 8 bases aligning to TRBD1. V lost 6 bases to trimming and J lost 6 bases; unmatched junction nucleotides: 7. This CDR3 has 13 residues. The CDR3 region is CASSPQGVTEQYF. The CDR3 nucleotides read TGTGCCAGCAGCCCACAGGGGGTTACCGAGCAGTACTTC.

In DNA form, the CDR3 reads TGCGCCAGCAGCCAAGTGGGACAGGTCTATCAGCCCCAGCATTTT. Translation: CASSQVGQVYQPQHF. This rearrangement joins TRBV4-1 to TRBJ1-5, with 8 bases fitting TRBD1. Germline values: CDR1 MGHRA, CDR2 YSYEKL. This CDR3 has 15 residues. The junction had 4 bases not matched to a gene; V was cut back by 1 base and J by 5 bases.

V is TRBV28 and J is TRBJ1-2; maybe TRBD1 (5 bases). The length of the CDR3 is 12 residues. V was cut by 3 bases and J by 7 bases, with 9 bases left in between. Germline V lookup: CDR1 MDHEN, CDR2 SYDVKM. The CDR3, as DNA: TGTGCCAGCAGTTTGAGCACAGGTGGCTACACCTTC. Protein product: CASSLSTGGYTF.

The chain uses TRBV4-1 and TRBJ2-5; D is uncertain. Germline V CDR1 and CDR2: MGHRA, YSYEKL. The CDR3 totals 13 residues. Trimming took 4 bases from V and 5 from J, leaving 11 bases between them. The CDR3 sequence is CASSLQGWETQYF. Written as DNA, the CDR3 is TGCGCCAGCAGCCTTCAAGGTTGGGAGACCCAGTACTTC.

This clonotype has more than one count but fewer than ten. The chain joins TRBV7-6 to TRBJ2-1; weak D call: TRBD1 (5 bases). The V end was cut by 5 bases, the J end by 5 bases, with 13 bases between. The CDR3 totals 14 residues. The germline gives CDR1 SGHVS, CDR2 FNYEAQ. CDR3 sequence (DNA): TGTGCCAGCAGCCCCACCGGACATGACAATGAGCAGTTCTTC. This sequence encodes CASSPTGHDNEQFF.

About this clonotype itself: Likely a read error: the CDR3 ends without its conserved phenylalanine or tryptophan. The limits of the CDR3 on the DNA are not certain, so only TCRdb's listed CDR3 is given. The rearrangement joins TRBV12-3 or TRBV12-4 to TRBJ2-1; the table's TRBD2 call for D was not verified on the DNA. The CDR3 comprises 18 residues, both ends counted. CDR3 residues: CASSSRTSGGGGYNEQCC.

This clonotype came up a few times. The chain joins TRBV27 to TRBJ1-2, with 12 bases identical to TRBD1. The CDR3 is made up of 16 amino acids. Trimming at V came to 3 bases and at J to 4 bases, leaving 6 bases not matched to a gene. Germline loops: CDR1 MNHEY, CDR2 SMNVEV (reference sequence). CDR3 amino acids: CASSLVGQGAGYGYTF. CDR3 nucleotides: TGTGCCAGCAGTTTGGTGGGACAGGGGGCCGGCTATGGCTACACCTTC.

The V and J genes are TRBV2 and TRBJ2-7; possibly TRBD1 or TRBD2 for D (5 bases each). Trimming shortened V by 4 bases and J by 6 bases, and 16 bases separated the two germline ends. This CDR3 has 14 amino acids. CDR1 SNHLY and CDR2 FYNNEI come from the germline V gene. CDR3 in amino acids: CASSAAGLLAEQYF. The CDR3 nucleotides read TGTGCCAGCAGTGCAGCAGGGTTGCTAGCCGAGCAGTACTTC.

This clonotype was counted only a few times. The CDR3 protein is CSARLPLAGGHNEQFF. As DNA, the CDR3 is TGCAGTGCTCGTCTGCCCTTAGCAGGGGGACACAATGAGCAGTTCTTC. The rearrangement uses TRBV20-1 and TRBJ2-1; the match to TRBD1 covers 7 bases. The germline gives CDR1 DFQATT, CDR2 SNEGSKA (reference sequence). The CDR3 covers 16 residues. V lost 5 bases to trimming and J lost 5 bases; unmatched junction nucleotides: 15.